The 10 T cell receptor beta chains below all came from one sample that was sequenced in a study of vaccination and CD4 T cells after COVID-19. As to treatment: approximately 10-day PBMC culture with coronavirus spike peptide pools or control peptides (ViraFEST assay). These receptors' targets are unknown. CD4+ T cells that had been cultured provided DNA sequenced with the Oncomine TCR Beta short-read assay. TCRdb fed the PCR reads into MiXCR, producing one record per CDR3 protein. The sample holds over 15,000 distinct CDR3 sequences, about 80% seen once. The sequences come from CD4+ T cells from blood, cultured in vitro, collected after SARS-CoV-2 vaccination. The receptors stem from a human donor who received a COVID-19 vaccine.

This clonotype has only a few counts. V and J are TRBV27 and TRBJ1-6; D is uncertain. The V gene's germline CDR1 is MNHEY and CDR2 SMNVEV (reference sequence). The V end was cut by 6 bases, the J end by 6 bases, with 18 bases between. CDR3 length: 16 amino acids. For the CDR3, the DNA is TGTGCCAGCAGCCCAGACACACCCCTAGGTAATTCACCCCTCCACTTT. Its translation is CASSPDTPLGNSPLHF.

The rearrangement uses TRBV7-2 and TRBJ1-1; D not resolved. The germline V gene has CDR1 SGHTA and CDR2 FQGNSA. V was trimmed by 1 base and J by 1 base, leaving 4 bases between them. This CDR3 has 13 amino acids. This chain's CDR3 is CASSLGRNTEAFF. The CDR3 region has the DNA TGTGCCAGCAGCTTAGGGAGGAACACTGAAGCTTTCTTT.

The genes are TRBV2 and TRBJ1-1; D unresolved. Trimming pared 6 bases from V and 1 base from J, leaving 3 bases between. In germline, CDR1 is SNHLY, CDR2 FYNNEI. This CDR3 comprises 11 residues. DNA of the CDR3: TGTGCCAGCAGGGCGAACACTGAAGCTTTCTTT. Translated, it gives CASRANTEAFF. Full variable domain (outside the CDR3, taken from reference TRBV2 and TRBJ1-1): EPEVTQTPSHQVTQMGQEVILRCVPISNHLYFYWYRQILGQKVEFLVSFYNNEISEKSEIFDDQFSVERPDGSNFTLKIRSTKLEDSAMYFCASRANTEAFFGQGTRLTVV.

The chain joins TRBV15 to TRBJ2-1; D might be TRBD2 (5 bases). Germline V gives CDR1 LNHNV, CDR2 YYDKDF (reference sequence). The length of the CDR3 is 15 residues. The V end was cut by 5 bases, the J end by 6 bases, with 17 bases between. The DNA for the CDR3 is TGTGCCACCAGCCGGCAGTTAAGCGGAGGCAATGAGCAGTTCTTC. This encodes CATSRQLSGGNEQFF. Combining the CDR3 with reference TRBV15 and TRBJ2-1 gives the whole variable domain DAMVIQNPRYQVTQFGKPVTLSCSQTLNHNVMYWYQQKSSQAPKLLFHYYDKDFNNEADTPDNFQSRRPNTSFCFLDIRSPGLGDTAMYLCATSRQLSGGNEQFFGPGTRLTVL.

V is TRBV7-2 and J is TRBJ2-2; 10 bases agree with TRBD2. Unmatched junction bases numbered 6, after V lost 2 bases and J lost 6 bases. Germline V gene lookup returns CDR1 SGHTA and CDR2 FQGNSA. The CDR3 is 16 residues long. CDR3 residues: CASSLIQTSGPGELFF. The CDR3 coding sequence is TGTGCCAGCAGCTTAATTCAGACTAGCGGGCCCGGGGAGCTGTTTTTT.

In this sample, this clonotype turned up once. CDR3 nucleotides: TGTGCCAGCAGTTACTGGGACAGAGGAAACACTGAAGCTTTCTTT. Translation: CASSYWDRGNTEAFF. The J gene is TRBJ1-1, the V gene TRBV6-2 or TRBV6-3; 7 nucleotides line up with TRBD1. After removal of 1 base from V and 2 bases from J, the junction contained 4 bases not matched to a gene. The CDR3 runs 15 residues. CDR1 is MNHEY, CDR2 SVGEGT, per germline.

This clonotype occurred once. This chain joins TRBV20-1 and TRBJ2-7; D is perhaps TRBD2 (6 bases). This CDR3 contains 15 residues. Per germline, CDR1 DFQATT and CDR2 SNEGSKA (reference sequence). With 0 bases removed from V and 3 bases from J, the gap between germline ends came to 15 bases. In DNA, the CDR3 is TGCAGTGCTAGAGATCGCGGGGACCCCCACTACGAGCAGTACTTC. Amino acid sequence: CSARDRGDPHYEQYF.

This clonotype has just a few counts. The chain uses TRBV2 and TRBJ1-1; the D gene is possibly TRBD1 (5 bases). CDR1 and CDR2 (germline): SNHLY, FYNNEI. The CDR3 spans 15 residues. Trimming shortened V by 3 bases and J by 1 base, and 12 bases separated the two germline ends. Here the CDR3 DNA reads TGTGCCAGCAGTGAGTTGGGGGGGAGGAACACTGAAGCTTTCTTT. Translated, it gives CASSELGGRNTEAFF.

Only one count was recorded for this clonotype. J is TRBJ2-3 and V is TRBV27; TRBD2 aligns across 9 bases. Trimming removed 5 bases from V and 4 bases from J; junction bases left unmatched: 13. CDR1 is MNHEY and CDR2 is SMNVEV in the germline V gene (reference sequence). CDR3 length equals 17 residues. The CDR3 loop is CASSAYWGGGAADTQYF. The CDR3, as DNA: TGTGCCAGCAGTGCGTACTGGGGCGGGGGGGCCGCAGATACGCAGTATTTT.

This clonotype is a singleton in its sample. The V gene is TRBV29-1, the J gene TRBJ1-2; 7 bases map to TRBD1. V dropped 0 bases and J dropped 8; count of bases not matched to a gene: 9. This CDR3 comprises 14 residues. Germline V gives CDR1 SQVTM, CDR2 ANQGSEA. DNA for the CDR3: TGCAGCGTTGAAGATGGCACAGGGGATGACGGCTACACCTTC. Its translation: CSVEDGTGDDGYTF.